These 10 T cell receptor beta chains share one sample of origin, sequenced in a study of cytomegalovirus exposure and HLA in healthy donors. A multiplex PCR was run with 60 Vbeta primers and 13 Jbeta primers. Only in-frame clones appear in the TCRdb table, and some are missing; sequencing was by immunoSEQ multiplex PCR. The table has 90,000 or so clones, roughly four fifths seen once. The specimen was PBMCs. These receptors came from a man in his thirties or forties in good health and CMV-seropositive.

The genes are TRBV6-5 and TRBJ2-5; the D is unclear. Germline V lookup: CDR1 MNHEY, CDR2 SVGAGI. V gave up 4 bases and J gave up 1 base, with 10 bases separating them. CDR3 length equals 14 residues. The CDR3 nucleotides read TGTGCCAGCAGTTTCTCGGCCCCCCAAGAGACCCAGTACTTC. The encoded protein is CASSFSAPQETQYF.

The chain employs TRBV7-8 and TRBJ1-2; no firm D call. Germline V gene lookup returns CDR1 SGHVS and CDR2 FQNEAQ. The CDR3 loop spans 13 amino acids. V was shortened by 3 bases and J by 7 bases, with 12 bases between the two germline ends. CDR3 amino acids: CASSFWELAGYTF. In DNA form, the CDR3 reads TGTGCCAGCAGCTTTTGGGAGTTGGCTGGCTACACCTTC.

This sequence joins TRBV4-3 and TRBJ2-1; 11 nucleotides align to TRBD2. From germline, CDR1 is LGHNA and CDR2 YSLEER. The CDR3 consists of 21 residues. The junction had 17 bases not matched to a gene; V was cut back by 0 bases and J by 4 bases. The CDR3 coding sequence is TGCGCCAGCAGCCAAGAGTTATTAGCGGGAGGGCCCTTCCTAAAGTACAATGAGCAGTTCTTC. Amino acid sequence: CASSQELLAGGPFLKYNEQFF.

The rearrangement links TRBV30 to TRBJ2-1, with 16 bases that match TRBD2. Germline lookup yields CDR1 GTSNPN and CDR2 SVGIG (reference sequence). The V gene end was trimmed by 3 bases and the J gene end by 8 bases; junction bases not matched to a gene: 19. The CDR3 length is 20 residues. As DNA, the CDR3 is TGTGCCTGGAGCAAATCGACCCTCCCGGGACTAGCGGGAGGGCCGGATGAGCAGTTCTTC. Translating it yields CAWSKSTLPGLAGGPDEQFF.

The chain couples TRBV6-5 to TRBJ2-1; a possible D gene is TRBD2 (5 bases). The CDR3 is 15 residues long. Per the germline V gene, CDR1 is MNHEY and CDR2 is SVGAGI. V shed 5 bases and J shed 6 bases, with 17 bases lying between them. The CDR3 loop reads CASSPDRERGNEQFF. For the CDR3, the DNA is TGTGCCAGCAGTCCGGATCGGGAACGGGGCAATGAGCAGTTCTTC.

This chain connects TRBV4-3 to TRBJ1-1, with a weak D call TRBD1 (5 bases). Trimming cost V 3 bases and J 4 bases, with 18 bases left between them. Germline V gene sequence: CDR1 LGHNA, CDR2 YSLEER. The CDR3 consists of 16 residues. CDR3 DNA: TGCGCCAGCAGCCAGGAGAAGGTTGGGGGGATCACTGAAGCTTTCTTT. This codes for CASSQEKVGGITEAFF.

The chain carries TRBV28 and TRBJ2-5, with 12 bases lining up with TRBD2. The J segment lost 5 bases and the V segment lost 9 bases, leaving 7 bases of the junction unmatched. Germline loops: CDR1 MDHEN, CDR2 SYDVKM. The CDR3 has 14 amino acids. The CDR3 region is CASRLAGVLETQYF. CDR3 bases: TGTGCCAGTCGACTAGCGGGAGTTCTGGAGACCCAGTACTTC.

This sequence joins TRBV21-1 and TRBJ2-3; the table's D call, TRBD1, was not checked against the DNA. TRBV21-1 represents a pseudogene. The CDR3 covers 17 residues. DNA of the CDR3: TGTGCCAGCAGCCCACCCCAGGATGGACAGGGAACAGATACGCAGTATTTT. Translating it yields CASSPPQDGQGTDTQYF.

This rearrangement joins TRBV5-1 to TRBJ2-1; D gene ambiguous. CDR3 length: 12 residues. Trimming took 0 bases from V and 9 from J, leaving 7 bases between them. Germline V gene lookup returns CDR1 SGHRS and CDR2 YFSETQ. The DNA for the CDR3 is TGCGCCAGCAGCTTGGATCAGTTTGAGCAGTTCTTC. Translating it yields CASSLDQFEQFF. Full variable domain (missing parts from reference TRBV5-1 and TRBJ2-1): KAGVTQTPRYLIKTRGQQVTLSCSPISGHRSVSWYQQTPGQGLQFLFEYFSETQRNKGNFPGRFSGRQFSNSRSEMNVSTLELGDSALYLCASSLDQFEQFFGPGTRLTVL.

The J gene is TRBJ2-1, the V gene TRBV30; 8 nucleotides line up with TRBD2. The V gene's germline CDR1 is GTSNPN and CDR2 SVGIG (reference sequence). J gave up 4 bases and V 2 bases, and 13 bases lay outside the gene matches. The CDR3 is made up of 17 amino acids. The CDR3 spells CAWSPRLNRGGYNEQFF. The CDR3 region has the DNA TGTGCCTGGAGTCCCAGACTAAATCGGGGGGGATACAATGAGCAGTTCTTC. Supplemented by reference TRBV30 and TRBJ2-1, the full variable domain reads SQTIHQWPATLVQPVGSPLSLECTVEGTSNPNLYWYRQAAGRGLQLLFYSVGIGQISSEVPQNLSASRPQDRQFILSSKKLLLSDSGFYLCAWSPRLNRGGYNEQFFGPGTRLTVL.